This entry lists 18 T cell receptor beta chains sequenced from one sample in a study of blood T cells in healthy people across ages. Then a second PCR, running about 7 to 11 cycles, was carried out with a sample-barcoded 5' primer and a J-beta primer mix. Via MiXCR, TCRdb re-called the 5' RACE reads, giving one row per CDR3 protein. The sample contains around 620,000 distinct CDR3 sequences, approximately 25% of which appear only once. Sequenced input: blood. These receptors were taken from a woman between 65 and 79 years old in good health.

This rearrangement joins TRBV25-1 to TRBJ1-6; maybe TRBD1 (6 bases). CDR3 length: 16 residues. The germline V gene has CDR1 MGHDK and CDR2 SYGVNS. V lost 8 bases and J lost 5, with 19 bases in between. This chain's CDR3 is CASADSERGDNSPLHF. The CDR3 DNA is TGTGCCAGCGCGGACAGCGAGCGAGGGGATAATTCACCCCTCCACTTT.

The chain carries TRBV4-3 and TRBJ2-3; TRBD2 is a possible D gene (6 bases). This CDR3 has 15 amino acids. From germline, CDR1 is LGHNA and CDR2 YSLEER. Trimming took 0 bases from V and 9 from J, leaving 16 bases between them. CDR3 DNA: TGCGCCAGCAGCCAAGAGACTAGACAGCGCGGGACGCAGTATTTT. Translating it yields CASSQETRQRGTQYF.

This sequence joins TRBV20-1 and TRBJ2-2; D gene unclear. The germline CDR1 and CDR2 sequences are DFQATT and SNEGSKA (reference sequence). V was clipped by 2 bases and J by 8 bases, with 15 bases between them. The CDR3 is 14 amino acids. In DNA form, the CDR3 reads TGCAGTGCTAGACACGGATCCTCGAAGGGGGAGCTGTTTTTT. Translating it yields CSARHGSSKGELFF.

In this sample, this clonotype turned up a few times. The chain employs TRBV2 and TRBJ2-7, with D perhaps matching TRBD2 (5 bases). With 2 bases removed from V and 3 bases from J, the gap between germline ends came to 20 bases. The CDR3 spans 17 residues. Germline V gene lookup returns CDR1 SNHLY and CDR2 FYNNEI. The CDR3 sequence is CASSENLTPGAGYEQYF. The CDR3 DNA is TGTGCCAGCAGTGAAAATTTGACTCCTGGCGCGGGCTACGAGCAGTACTTC.

This rearrangement joins TRBV28 to TRBJ1-4, with D maybe TRBD1 (5 bases). This CDR3 has 12 residues. CDR1 and CDR2 (germline): MDHEN, SYDVKM. V gave up 2 bases and J gave up 9 bases, with 7 bases separating them. The CDR3 DNA is TGTGCCAGCAGTTTAAAGGGGAAAAAACTGTTTTTT. This encodes CASSLKGKKLFF.

This CDR3 reads CASTVSNSPLHF. The CDR3 coding sequence is TGTGCCAGCACCGTTTCAAATTCACCCCTCCACTTT. This chain connects TRBV7-9 to TRBJ1-6; D unresolved. Germline V lookup: CDR1 SEHNR, CDR2 FQNEAQ (reference sequence). Trimming stripped 7 bases from V and 7 bases from J, with 8 bases between. CDR3 size: 12 residues.

The chain has TRBV6-5 and TRBJ1-4, with D perhaps TRBD1 (6 bases). Germline V gene sequence: CDR1 MNHEY, CDR2 SVGAGI. V shed 1 base and J shed 8 bases, with 11 bases lying between them. The CDR3 runs to 14 residues. The CDR3 bases are TGTGCCAGCAGTTACTGGGGGCGAGGAGAAAAACTGTTTTTT. It codes for CASSYWGRGEKLFF.

Remarks on this clonotype: At one boundary the junction diverges from the germline segment, which might be a read error. This rearrangement joins TRBV6-5 to TRBJ1-2; D gene unclear. Per the germline V gene, CDR1 is MNHEY and CDR2 is SVGAGI. The length of the CDR3 is 12 residues. The CDR3 here is CAGSTSGRGYTF. For the CDR3, the DNA is TGTGCCGGCAGTACCTCGGGCCGAGGATACACCTTC.

This clonotype was counted only a few times. This chain uses TRBV6-1 with TRBJ1-1; 8 nucleotides align to TRBD1. Per the germline V gene, CDR1 is MNHNS and CDR2 is SASEGT. This CDR3 spans 16 amino acids. The trim removed 6 bases at V and 1 base at J, leaving 10 bases unmatched. The CDR3: CASRKGWGTGNTEAFF. DNA of the CDR3: TGTGCCAGCAGGAAGGGATGGGGGACAGGGAACACTGAAGCTTTCTTT.

This clonotype was observed a handful of times. The rearrangement links TRBV5-1 to TRBJ2-7, with D possibly being TRBD2 (6 bases). From germline, CDR1 is SGHRS and CDR2 YFSETQ. V lost 2 bases and J lost 2, with 14 bases in between. The CDR3 extends over 15 amino acids. CDR3 bases: TGCGCCAGCAGCTTCGCAGGAGGGGCCACCTACGAGCAGTACTTC. Residues: CASSFAGGATYEQYF.

The rearrangement uses TRBV3-1 and TRBJ2-4; 9 nucleotides agree with TRBD2. The CDR3 runs to 18 residues. CDR1 is LGHDT and CDR2 is YNNKEL in the germline V gene (reference sequence). Unmatched junction bases numbered 17, after V lost 0 bases and J lost 11 bases. CDR3 nucleotides: TGTGCCAGCAGCCAAGATGGGGCCCGGCTAGCGGGGCCTTTCCTTCAGTACTTC. Amino acid sequence: CASSQDGARLAGPFLQYF. Full variable domain (outside the CDR3, taken from reference TRBV3-1 and TRBJ2-4): DTAVSQTPKYLVTQMGNDKSIKCEQNLGHDTMYWYKQDSKKFLKIMFSYNNKELIINETVPNRFSPKSPDKAHLNLHINSLELGDSAVYFCASSQDGARLAGPFLQYFGAGTRLSVL.

This clonotype was counted between two and nine times. The junction differs from germline at one of its ends, possibly a read error. J is TRBJ1-3 and V is TRBV6-1, with TRBD1 matching over 8 bases. The CDR3 consists of 15 residues. Germline CDR1 MNHNS, CDR2 SASEGT. Here the CDR3 reads CAATWGQASGSTIYF. The DNA of the CDR3 is TGTGCCGCCACCTGGGGACAGGCCTCTGGAAGCACCATATATTTT.

Details on this clonotype: The junction and the germline gene differ at one end; a read error may be behind it. The chain is built from TRBV25-1 and TRBJ1-4; 10 nucleotides match TRBD1. This CDR3 comprises 15 residues. Germline V gene lookup returns CDR1 MGHDK and CDR2 SYGVNS. Here the CDR3 DNA reads TGTGCCAGCACCACTTTTGGGACAGGGGATGAAAGACTGTTTTTT. Its protein is CASTTFGTGDERLFF.

This clonotype has a count of ten or more. The V call is TRBV7-2, the J call TRBJ2-1, with D hard to call. The CDR3 runs 13 residues. V dropped 7 bases and J dropped 4 bases, with 11 bases sitting between them. Germline V gene data show CDR1 as SGHTA and CDR2 as FQGNSA. CDR3 sequence (DNA): TGTGCCAGCAACCGAGACAATTACAATGAGCAGTTCTTC. Protein product: CASNRDNYNEQFF.

J is TRBJ1-2 and V is TRBV11-2; no clear D. Looked up from germline, CDR1 is SGHAT and CDR2 is FQNNGV. The CDR3 totals 14 residues. V was clipped by 1 base and J by 4 bases, with 10 bases between them. This CDR3 is CASSLVVSSYGYTF. CDR3 DNA sequence: TGTGCCAGCAGCTTAGTAGTGAGCAGCTATGGCTACACCTTC.

The rearrangement joins TRBV6-5 to TRBJ2-7; 12 bases fit TRBD2. The CDR3 spans 14 residues. Germline CDR1 is MNHEY and CDR2 is SVGAGI. V shed 6 bases, J shed 7 bases, and the junction held 7 bases outside the gene matches. CDR3 nucleotides: TGTGCCAGCAGCCCAGGACTAGCGGGGTTTGAGCAGTACTTC. Translated: CASSPGLAGFEQYF.

V is TRBV20-1 and J is TRBJ2-5; the match to TRBD2 covers 8 bases. V shed 3 bases, J shed 7 bases, and the junction held 10 bases outside the gene matches. Germline CDR1 DFQATT, CDR2 SNEGSKA (reference sequence). This CDR3 comprises 14 residues. The CDR3 coding sequence is TGCAGTGCTAGGGTCCCGGGACTAGGCGGGACCCAGTACTTC. As protein: CSARVPGLGGTQYF.

This clonotype has a count of ten or more. The gene calls are TRBV29-1 and TRBJ2-5, with D tentatively TRBD1 (5 bases). Germline V CDR1 and CDR2: SQVTM, ANQGSEA. This CDR3 comprises 15 residues. The ends were cut back, 5 bases at V and 4 bases at J, with 20 bases in the middle. The CDR3 DNA reads TGCAGCGTTCCAAGGGGCCTGGGGCAGGGAGAGACCCAGTACTTC. It yields the protein CSVPRGLGQGETQYF.